What follows are 3 T cell receptor beta chains derived from one specimen sequenced in a study of response to subunit inactivated influenza vaccine. TCRdb processed the RT-PCR reads anew with MiXCR; each CDR3 protein has one entry. The sample records about 780,000 distinct CDR3 sequences, approximately 17% being singletons. Sequenced here: PBMCs from blood, sampled around 5 days after vaccination. The source is a man aged 50-59 years who received an inactivated influenza vaccine.

J is TRBJ2-1 and V is TRBV9, with D possibly being TRBD2 (6 bases). V dropped 0 bases and J dropped 3 bases, with 13 bases sitting between them. Germline V gives CDR1 SGDLS, CDR2 YYNGEE. This CDR3 has 16 residues. The chain's CDR3 is CASSVEGSGRYNEQFF. CDR3 nucleotide sequence: TGTGCCAGCAGCGTAGAAGGTAGCGGCCGCTACAATGAGCAGTTCTTC.

This clonotype was detected a few times. This sequence joins TRBV5-1 and TRBJ1-1; 11 positions agree with TRBD1. Germline V gene lookup returns CDR1 SGHRS and CDR2 YFSETQ. V was pared by 7 bases and J by 4 bases, with 0 bases of the junction left unmatched. This CDR3 has 12 residues. The CDR3 coding sequence is TGCGCCAGCGGGACAGGGGGCACTGAAGCTTTCTTT. Its protein is CASGTGGTEAFF.

The genes are TRBV11-2 and TRBJ2-1; no clear D gene. CDR1 SGHAT and CDR2 FQNNGV come from the germline V gene. Trimming stripped 5 bases from V and 8 bases from J, with 16 bases between. The CDR3 is 14 residues long. CDR3 in DNA: TGTGCCAGCAGCCCCCCCCCTATCAGCGATGAGCAGTTCTTC. Translated, it gives CASSPPPISDEQFF.